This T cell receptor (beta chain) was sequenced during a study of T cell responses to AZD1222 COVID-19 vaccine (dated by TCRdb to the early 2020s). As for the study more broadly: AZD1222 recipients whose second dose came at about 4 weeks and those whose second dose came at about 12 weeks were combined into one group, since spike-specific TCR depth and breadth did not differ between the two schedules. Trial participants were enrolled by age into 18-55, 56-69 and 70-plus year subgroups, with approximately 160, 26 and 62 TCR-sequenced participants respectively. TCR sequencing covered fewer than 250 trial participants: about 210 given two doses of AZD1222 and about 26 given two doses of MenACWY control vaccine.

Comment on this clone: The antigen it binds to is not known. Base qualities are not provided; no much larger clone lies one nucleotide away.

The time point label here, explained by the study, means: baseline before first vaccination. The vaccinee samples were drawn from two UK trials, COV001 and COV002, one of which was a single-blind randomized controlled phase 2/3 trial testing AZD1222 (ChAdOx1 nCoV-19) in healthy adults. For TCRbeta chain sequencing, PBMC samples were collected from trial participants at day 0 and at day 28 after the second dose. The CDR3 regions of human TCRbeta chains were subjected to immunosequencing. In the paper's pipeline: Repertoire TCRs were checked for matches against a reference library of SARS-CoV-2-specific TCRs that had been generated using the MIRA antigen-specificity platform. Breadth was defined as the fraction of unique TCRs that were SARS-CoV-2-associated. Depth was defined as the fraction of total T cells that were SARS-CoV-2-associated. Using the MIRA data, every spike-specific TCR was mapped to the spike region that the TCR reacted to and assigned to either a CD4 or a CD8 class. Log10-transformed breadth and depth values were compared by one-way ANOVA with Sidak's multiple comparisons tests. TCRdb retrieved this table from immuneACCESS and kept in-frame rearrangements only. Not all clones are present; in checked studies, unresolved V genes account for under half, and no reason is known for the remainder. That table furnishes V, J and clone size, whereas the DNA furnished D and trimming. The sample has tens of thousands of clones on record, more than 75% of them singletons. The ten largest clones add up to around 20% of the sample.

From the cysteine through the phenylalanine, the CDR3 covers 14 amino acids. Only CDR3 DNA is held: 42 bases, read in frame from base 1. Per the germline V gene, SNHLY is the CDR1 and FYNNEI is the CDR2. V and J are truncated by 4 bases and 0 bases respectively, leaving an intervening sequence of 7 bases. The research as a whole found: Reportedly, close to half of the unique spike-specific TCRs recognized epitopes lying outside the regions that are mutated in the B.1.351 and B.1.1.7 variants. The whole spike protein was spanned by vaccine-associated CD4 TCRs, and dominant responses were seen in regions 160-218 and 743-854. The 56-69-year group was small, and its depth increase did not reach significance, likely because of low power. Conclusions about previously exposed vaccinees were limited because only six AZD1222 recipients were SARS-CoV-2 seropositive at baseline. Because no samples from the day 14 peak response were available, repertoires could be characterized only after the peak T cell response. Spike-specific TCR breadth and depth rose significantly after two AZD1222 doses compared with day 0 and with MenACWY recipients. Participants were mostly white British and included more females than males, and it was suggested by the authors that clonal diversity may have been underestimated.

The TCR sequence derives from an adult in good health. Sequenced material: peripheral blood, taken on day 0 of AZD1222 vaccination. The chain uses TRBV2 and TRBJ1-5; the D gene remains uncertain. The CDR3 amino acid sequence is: CASSVEGSNQPQHF. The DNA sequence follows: TGTGCCAGCAGTGTTGAGGGTAGCAATCAGCCCCAGCATTTT.